This T cell receptor beta chain was documented in a study of TIL therapy for anti-PD-1-resistant metastatic lung cancer. About the research overall: Tumors carried a median about 1.6 non-synonymous mutations per megabase.

Time point defined: pre-treatment sample, taken before nivolumab and TIL therapy. The immunoSEQ assay was v3. Data came from immunoSEQ multiplex PCR; TCRdb stores just in-frame clones and leaves some out. The sample consists of 36,000 or so clones, more than 60% of them appearing once. This clone has just a few counts. The sequence was collected from a person aged 25-79 years with non-small cell lung cancer. Sequenced material: blood, taken at baseline.

As DNA, the CDR3 is TGCGCCAGCAGTCAGAGACCCGGGACGCGCGAAGCTTTCTTT. Protein sequence: CASSQRPGTREAFF. The V call is TRBV23-1, the J call TRBJ1-1; weak D call: TRBD1 (5 bases). TRBV23-1 is marked as an open reading frame, function uncertain. The CDR3 loop spans 14 amino acids. Deletions cut 3 bases from V and 8 bases from J, with 16 bases between.